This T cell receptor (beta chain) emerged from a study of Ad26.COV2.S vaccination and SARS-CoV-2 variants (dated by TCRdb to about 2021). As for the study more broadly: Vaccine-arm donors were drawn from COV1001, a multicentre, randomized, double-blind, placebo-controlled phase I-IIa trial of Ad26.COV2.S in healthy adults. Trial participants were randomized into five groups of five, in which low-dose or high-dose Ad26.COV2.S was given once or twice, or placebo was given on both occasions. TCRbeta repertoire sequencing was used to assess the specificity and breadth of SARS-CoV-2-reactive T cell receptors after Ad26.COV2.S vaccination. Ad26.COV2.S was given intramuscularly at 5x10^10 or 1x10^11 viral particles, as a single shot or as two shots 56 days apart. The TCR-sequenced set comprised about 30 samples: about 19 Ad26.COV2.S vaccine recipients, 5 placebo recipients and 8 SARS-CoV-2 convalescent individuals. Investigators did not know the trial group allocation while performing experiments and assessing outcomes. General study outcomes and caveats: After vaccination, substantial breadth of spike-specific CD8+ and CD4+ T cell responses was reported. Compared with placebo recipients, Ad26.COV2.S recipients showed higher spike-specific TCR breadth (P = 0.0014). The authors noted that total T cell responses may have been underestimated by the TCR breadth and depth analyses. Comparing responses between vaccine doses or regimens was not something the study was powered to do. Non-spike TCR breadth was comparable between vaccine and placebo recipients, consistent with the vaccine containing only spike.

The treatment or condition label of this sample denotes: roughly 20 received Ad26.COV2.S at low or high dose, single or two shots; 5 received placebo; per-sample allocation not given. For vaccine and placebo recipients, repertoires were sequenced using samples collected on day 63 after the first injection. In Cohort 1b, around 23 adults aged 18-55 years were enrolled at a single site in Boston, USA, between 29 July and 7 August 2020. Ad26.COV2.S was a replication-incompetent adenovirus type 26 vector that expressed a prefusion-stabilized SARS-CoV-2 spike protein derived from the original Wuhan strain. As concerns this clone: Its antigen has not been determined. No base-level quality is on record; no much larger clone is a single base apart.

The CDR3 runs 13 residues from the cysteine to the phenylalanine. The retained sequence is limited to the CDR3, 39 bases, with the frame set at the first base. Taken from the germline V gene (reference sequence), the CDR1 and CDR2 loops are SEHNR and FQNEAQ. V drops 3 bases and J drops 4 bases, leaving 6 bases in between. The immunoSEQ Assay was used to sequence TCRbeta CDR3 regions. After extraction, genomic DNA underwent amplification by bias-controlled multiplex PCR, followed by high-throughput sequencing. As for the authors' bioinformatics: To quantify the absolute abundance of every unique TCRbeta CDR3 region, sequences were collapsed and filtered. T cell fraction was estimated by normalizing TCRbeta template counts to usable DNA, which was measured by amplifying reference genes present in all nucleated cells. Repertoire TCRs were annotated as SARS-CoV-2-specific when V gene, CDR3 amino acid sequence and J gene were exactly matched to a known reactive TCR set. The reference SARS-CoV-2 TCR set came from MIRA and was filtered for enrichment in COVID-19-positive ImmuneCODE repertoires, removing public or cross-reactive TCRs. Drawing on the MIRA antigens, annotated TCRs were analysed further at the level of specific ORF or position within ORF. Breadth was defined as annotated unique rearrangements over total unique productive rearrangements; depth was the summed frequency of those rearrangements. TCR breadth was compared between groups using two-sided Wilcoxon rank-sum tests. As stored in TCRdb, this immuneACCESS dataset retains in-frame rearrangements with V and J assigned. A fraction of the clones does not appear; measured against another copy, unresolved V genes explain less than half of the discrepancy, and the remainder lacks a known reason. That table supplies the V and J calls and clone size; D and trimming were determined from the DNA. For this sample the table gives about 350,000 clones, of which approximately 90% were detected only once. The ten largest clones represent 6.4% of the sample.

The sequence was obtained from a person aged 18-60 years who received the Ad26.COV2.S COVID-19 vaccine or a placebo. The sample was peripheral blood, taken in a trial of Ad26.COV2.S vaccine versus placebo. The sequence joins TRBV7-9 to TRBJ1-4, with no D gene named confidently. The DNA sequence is TGTGCCAGCAGCTTCCAGCATAATGAAAAACTGTTTTTT. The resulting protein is CASSFQHNEKLFF.